Included here is one T cell receptor beta chain sequence, with context. Its antigen has not been determined. No clone much larger than this one lies a single base away; base qualities are absent. The entry originates in a study of cytomegalovirus exposure and HLA in healthy donors (dated by TCRdb to between 2016 and 2019). For context, the study as a whole: According to a later analysis, the 110 or so validation repertoires were produced on the same platform as the 600 to 850 repertoires of the first cohort. Along with the roughly 670-subject first cohort, a separate validation cohort of more than 90 different subjects was used. High-throughput TCR immunosequencing, statistical association of individual TCRs with disease status, and machine learning were combined to predict cytomegalovirus infection status. The study aimed to test whether cataloging public T cell receptors could reveal signatures of past pathogen exposure. Findings and caveats that apply to the study as a whole: A total of some 180 TCR beta chains were listed by the study as associated with cytomegalovirus. The validation cohort had no HLA typing available for a later analysis, so co-occurrence within that cohort was assessed over all 120 or so repertoires. Most TCR sequences were observed very rarely across donors, whereas some public TCRs were present in many individuals. According to the authors, the approach could potentially be generalized to other disease states and immunological phenotypes. In vitro tests confirmed that a few of the cytomegalovirus-associated TCR beta chains recognize cytomegalovirus antigens. The classifier was reported to diagnose cytomegalovirus status with high specificity and sensitivity in both the original and validation cohorts. Of the cluster scores, around 95% were above 0 in a later analysis, which found that TCRs clustered in the first cohort also tended to co-occur in the approximately 120 validation repertoires.

Donors formed part of the validation cohort, which comprised over a hundred subjects and was distinct from the first cohort of 666 subjects. The germline V gene (reference sequence) yields MNHNY for CDR1 and SVGAGI for CDR2. Inclusive of the bounding cysteine and phenylalanine, the CDR3 is 16 residues long. The DNA shown is the 48-base CDR3, in frame from base 1. Ends trimmed: V by 6 bases, J by 1 base; bases unmatched to a gene: 7. Library preparation employed the immunoSEQ multiplex PCR assay. The authors' analysis ran thus. A statistical classification framework was built to diagnose cytomegalovirus status from the catalog of TCR beta chain sequences. TCRdb carries this immuneACCESS record with in-frame sequences only. Its versions omit some clonotypes, under half of them owing to an unresolved V gene in the studies checked, with the rest unexplained. From that table come the V and J calls and clone size; the DNA was used to work out D and trimming. The sample table contains some 250,000 clones; only one count was recorded for approximately 84% of them. The ten largest make up roughly 1.2% of the sample.

The chain is assembled from TRBV6-6 and TRBJ1-2; TRBD1 lines up with 11 middle nucleotides. The sample comprised PBMCs. The clonotype comes from a woman in her 30s in good health and CMV-seropositive. The base sequence is TGTGCCAGCAGCAACGGACAGGGGGCCCTTAACTATGGCTACACCTTC. Translated, this is CASSNGQGALNYGYTF.